This passage covers 4 T cell receptor beta chains from one sample sequenced in a study of identical twins. Each CDR3 protein gets one entry after TCRdb re-called the 5' RACE reads with MiXCR. The sample has about 210,000 distinct CDR3 sequences; over 8% are singletons. Source material: memory (CD45RO+) T cells sorted from blood. These receptors originate from a woman aged 18-29 years in good health.

This clonotype turned up a few times. CDR3 sequence (DNA): TGCAGTCGAACTAGCGGGGCCTCCAATGAGCAGTTCTTC. Its translation: CSRTSGASNEQFF. The chain recombines TRBV20-1 with TRBJ2-1; TRBD2 matches 10 bases. This CDR3 has 13 residues. Germline V lookup: CDR1 DFQATT, CDR2 SNEGSKA (reference sequence). After removal of 8 bases from V and 6 bases from J, the junction contained 7 bases not matched to a gene.

This clonotype showed up just a few times. The rearrangement joins TRBV6-1 to TRBJ2-3; TRBD2 is a possible D gene (6 bases). V was shortened by 4 bases and J by 8 bases, with 19 bases between the two germline ends. Germline V gives CDR1 MNHNS, CDR2 SASEGT. CDR3 length: 15 amino acids. In DNA, the CDR3 is TGTGCCAGCAGTGGAGATGGAGGGGCGCAAGGTACGCAGTATTTT. It translates to CASSGDGGAQGTQYF.

V is TRBV6-2 or TRBV6-3 and J is TRBJ2-7; 11 positions match TRBD1. The CDR3 length is 15 residues. V was pared by 4 bases and J by 3 bases, with 5 bases of the junction left unmatched. CDR1 and CDR2 (germline): MNHEY, SVGEGT. The CDR3 reads CASSSPGQGDYEQYF. In DNA, the CDR3 is TGTGCCAGCAGTTCCCCGGGACAGGGGGACTACGAGCAGTACTTC.

This clonotype was seen only a few times. The rearrangement joins TRBV7-9 to TRBJ2-3; D possibly corresponds to TRBD2 (6 bases). This CDR3 contains 15 residues. Trimming stripped 7 bases from V and 3 bases from J, with 17 bases between. From germline, CDR1 is SEHNR and CDR2 FQNEAQ (reference sequence). The CDR3 nucleotides are TGTGCCAGCAACAAATGGGGGGAAGAGACAGATACGCAGTATTTT. It specifies CASNKWGEETDTQYF.